This entry concerns a single T cell receptor (beta chain). Each CDR3 protein gets one entry after TCRdb re-called the 5' RACE reads with MiXCR. The table shows approximately 56,000 distinct CDR3 sequences, with 6% to 8.5% occurring only once. This record comes from a study of spatial heterogeneity in lung cancer. About the research overall: Sequence detection consistently recorded a greater number of beta-chain than alpha-chain sequences.

The sample's time point: blood at routine non-recurrence follow-up after resection. Whole RNA obtained from tumor, nontumor lung or frozen PBMC underwent sequencing without sorting. This receptor was taken from a female donor with early-stage non-small cell lung cancer. The sequences come from PBMCs, collected at follow-up.

The CDR3: CASSYPFRDSYEQYF. DNA of the CDR3: TGTGCCAGCAGCTACCCCTTTCGCGACAGCTACGAGCAGTACTTC. V and J are TRBV6-2 or TRBV6-3 and TRBJ2-7; possible D gene TRBD1, 5 bases. CDR3 size: 15 residues. Germline CDR1 MNHEY, CDR2 SVGEGT. Trimming shortened V by 6 bases and J by 3 bases, and 18 bases separated the two germline ends.